Shown below are 32 T cell receptor beta chains from a single sample sequenced in a study of blood T cell repertoires in COVID-19. Produced via immunoSEQ multiplex PCR; TCRdb's table is partial and in-frame only. Of around 200,000 clones in the sample, around 90% were seen once. The sample consisted of PBMCs or T cells enriched from blood (not recorded which). These TCRs come from a man between 18 and 29 years old with acute COVID-19.

This clone was counted only a few times. The rearrangement joins TRBV28 to TRBJ2-2; possibly TRBD1 for D (6 bases). Trimming took 6 bases from V and 0 from J, leaving 11 bases between them. Germline values: CDR1 MDHEN, CDR2 SYDVKM. The CDR3 spans 15 residues. CDR3 protein: CASSDRTANTGELFF. CDR3 nucleotide sequence: TGTGCCAGCAGCGACAGGACGGCGAACACCGGGGAGCTGTTTTTT.

The chain joins TRBV6-5 to TRBJ1-1; weak D call: TRBD1 (6 bases). This CDR3 has 15 residues. Trimming shortened V by 7 bases and J by 0 bases, and 15 bases separated the two germline ends. Per germline, CDR1 MNHEY and CDR2 SVGAGI. In nucleotides, the CDR3 is TGTGCCAGCAACCTAAAACAGGGCCTGAACACTGAAGCTTTCTTT. This encodes CASNLKQGLNTEAFF.

The chain couples TRBV7-2 to TRBJ2-5, with 8 bases lining up with TRBD1. Per germline, CDR1 SGHTA and CDR2 FQGNSA. The CDR3 length is 14 residues. V trimming: 3 bases; J trimming: 5 bases; junction bases outside the gene matches: 5. CDR3 residues: CASSFGQGRETQYF. The CDR3 bases are TGTGCCAGCAGCTTTGGACAGGGAAGGGAGACCCAGTACTTC.

This clone was seen once. The rearrangement uses TRBV19 and TRBJ2-7; no clear D. V was pared by 4 bases and J by 3 bases, with 10 bases between. From germline, CDR1 is LNHDA and CDR2 SQIVND (reference sequence). There are 13 residues in the CDR3. The CDR3 reads CASSNRQDYEQYF. The CDR3 DNA follows: TGTGCCAGTAGTAACCGACAAGACTACGAGCAGTACTTC.

The chain carries TRBV27 and TRBJ2-7; 11 positions match TRBD1. CDR1 MNHEY and CDR2 SMNVEV come from the germline V gene (reference sequence). Trimming removed 2 bases from V and 2 bases from J; junction bases left unmatched: 2. This CDR3 contains 15 residues. This CDR3 is CASSLRDRGTYEQYF. CDR3 coding DNA: TGTGCCAGCAGTTTAAGGGACAGGGGGACCTACGAGCAGTACTTC.

This clone was observed once. The rearrangement joins TRBV19 to TRBJ1-4; D may be TRBD1 (5 bases). Germline V CDR1 and CDR2: LNHDA, SQIVND (reference sequence). With 1 base removed from V and 7 bases from J, the gap between germline ends came to 16 bases. CDR3 length: 16 amino acids. The CDR3 region is CASSIGGTPGREKLFF. In DNA, the CDR3 is TGTGCCAGTAGTATAGGCGGGACGCCTGGGCGTGAAAAACTGTTTTTT. Full variable domain (outside the CDR3, taken from reference TRBV19 and TRBJ1-4): DGGITQSPKYLFRKEGQNVTLSCEQNLNHDAMYWYRQDPGQGLRLIYYSQIVNDFQKGDIAEGYSVSREKKESFPLTVTSAQKNPTAFYLCASSIGGTPGREKLFFGSGTQLSVL.

The chain recombines TRBV29-1 with TRBJ1-2, with D unclear. This CDR3 spans 13 amino acids. V lost 1 base and J lost 3, with 9 bases in between. Germline V CDR1 and CDR2: SQVTM, ANQGSEA. CDR3 nucleotides: TGCAGCGTTGAAGCAGGCCCAGACTATGGCTACACCTTC. The encoded protein is CSVEAGPDYGYTF.

In its sample, this clone was seen a few times. This sequence joins TRBV6-6 and TRBJ2-7; 11 bases map to TRBD2. Trimming at V came to 5 bases and at J to 4 bases, leaving 13 bases not matched to a gene. Looked up from germline, CDR1 is MNHNY and CDR2 is SVGAGI (reference sequence). The CDR3 extends over 17 amino acids. In DNA, the CDR3 is TGTGCCAGCAGTCCCTCTCGCACTAGCGGGAGTACGTACGAGCAGTACTTC. Translating it yields CASSPSRTSGSTYEQYF.

The rearrangement joins TRBV11-2 to TRBJ1-5, with a weak D call TRBD1 (5 bases). The CDR3 totals 15 residues. Trimming took 1 base from V and 8 from J, leaving 15 bases between them. Germline lookup yields CDR1 SGHAT and CDR2 FQNNGV. For the CDR3, the DNA is TGTGCCAGCAGCTTAGTAGGAGCATTAGGGGAGCCCCAGCATTTT. This encodes CASSLVGALGEPQHF.

This chain joins TRBV25-1 and TRBJ2-5; D not resolved. The germline CDR1 and CDR2 sequences are MGHDK and SYGVNS. The CDR3 sequence is 14 residues long. V lost 4 bases and J lost 2, with 11 bases in between. In DNA, the CDR3 is TGTGCCAGCAGTGGAGAACGGTCGCAAGAGACCCAGTACTTC. Translated: CASSGERSQETQYF.

Only one count was recorded for this clone. CDR3 bases: TGCAGCGCCTACGGACAGGGACGAGGCCCGTCGATGAACACTGAAGCTTTCTTT. It is translated as CSAYGQGRGPSMNTEAFF. V usage is TRBV29-1 and J usage is TRBJ1-1, with 8 bases identical to TRBD1. The length of the CDR3 is 18 residues. The junction had 19 bases not matched to a gene; V was cut back by 7 bases and J by 0 bases. In germline, CDR1 is SQVTM, CDR2 ANQGSEA. The variable domain in full, completed from reference TRBV29-1 and TRBJ1-1, reads SAVISQKPSRDICQRGTSLTIQCQVDSQVTMMFWYRQQPGQSLTLIATANQGSEATYESGFVIDKFPISRPNLTFSTLTVSNMSPEDSSIYLCSAYGQGRGPSMNTEAFFGQGTRLTVV.

This chain connects TRBV7-8 to TRBJ2-5; 14 positions agree with TRBD2. Germline loops: CDR1 SGHVS, CDR2 FQNEAQ. The J segment lost 3 bases and the V segment lost 4 bases, leaving 4 bases of the junction unmatched. This CDR3 is built from 16 residues. Written as DNA, the CDR3 is TGTGCCAGCAGCTCTGGACTAGCGGGAGGAAAAGAGACCCAGTACTTC. It yields the protein CASSSGLAGGKETQYF. The whole variable domain, filled in from reference TRBV7-8 and TRBJ2-5, reads GAGVSQSPRYKVAKRGQDVALRCDPISGHVSLFWYQQALGQGPEFLTYFQNEAQLDKSGLPSDRFFAERPEGSVSTLKIQRTQQEDSAVYLCASSSGLAGGKETQYFGPGTRLLVL.

The J gene is TRBJ2-7, the V gene TRBV14; 9 bases match TRBD1. The CDR3 covers 16 residues. Germline CDR1 is SGHDN and CDR2 is FVKESK. V was pared by 4 bases and J by 7 bases, with 14 bases of the junction left unmatched. Here the CDR3 DNA reads TGTGCCAGCAGCCGTTGGACAGGGGTTCCTCTAGGGGAGCAGTACTTC. Protein product: CASSRWTGVPLGEQYF.

The CDR3 sequence: CASSLRGETQYF. The CDR3 bases are TGCGCCAGCAGCTTGCGAGGGGAGACCCAGTACTTC. The V and J genes are TRBV5-1 and TRBJ2-5; D may be TRBD2 (5 bases). Germline V gene sequence: CDR1 SGHRS, CDR2 YFSETQ. The CDR3 totals 12 residues. Trimming stripped 1 base from V and 5 bases from J, with 6 bases between.

This clone was seen once. The chain recombines TRBV28 with TRBJ1-1, with 8 nucleotides matching TRBD1. After removal of 10 bases from V and 1 base from J, the junction contained 14 bases not matched to a gene. The CDR3 has 16 residues. Germline V gene sequence: CDR1 MDHEN, CDR2 SYDVKM. The CDR3 nucleotides are TGTGCCACTCACTACACCTCCCAGGGGGCGAACACTGAAGCTTTCTTT. Residues: CATHYTSQGANTEAFF.

This sequence joins TRBV19 and TRBJ2-2, with TRBD1 as a possible D gene (6 bases). Per the germline V gene, CDR1 is LNHDA and CDR2 is SQIVND (reference sequence). The CDR3 extends over 15 amino acids. Trimming cost V 6 bases and J 1 base, with 12 bases left between them. CDR3 in DNA: TGTGCCAGTAGACCGGGACACTGGAACACCGGGGAGCTGTTTTTT. It translates to CASRPGHWNTGELFF.

V and J are TRBV5-4 and TRBJ1-1; D call uncertain. CDR3 length: 13 residues. CDR1 and CDR2 from the germline V gene are SGHNT and YYREEE (reference sequence). Trimming took off 4 bases at V and 2 bases at J, with 9 bases between the two ends. CDR3 amino acids: CASSPVPNTEAFF. In nucleotides, the CDR3 is TGTGCCAGCAGCCCGGTCCCCAACACTGAAGCTTTCTTT.

The V and J genes are TRBV10-3 and TRBJ2-7; 8 bases match TRBD1. Trimming took 11 bases from V and 3 from J; bases not matched to a gene: 6. The germline CDR1 and CDR2 sequences are ENHRY and SYGVKD. This CDR3 is 12 amino acids long. The CDR3 sequence is CAQGANNYEQYF. The CDR3, as DNA: TGTGCCCAGGGGGCGAACAACTACGAGCAGTACTTC.

CDR3 bases: TGTGCCAGCAGCTCCTATAGCGGGAGTAAAGACTACGAGCAGTACTTC. Its protein product is CASSSYSGSKDYEQYF. V gene TRBV7-8 combines with J gene TRBJ2-7; 9 bases are a match to TRBD2. Trimming cost V 4 bases and J 3 bases; bases outside gene matches: 10. The CDR3 totals 16 residues. Germline V gene sequence: CDR1 SGHVS, CDR2 FQNEAQ.

This clone was seen a handful of times. This chain connects TRBV9 to TRBJ2-3; D is undetermined. The CDR3 is 15 amino acids. Germline CDR1 reads SGDLS; CDR2 reads YYNGEE. Trimming removed 0 bases at V and 1 base at J, with 9 bases between. The CDR3 DNA reads TGTGCCAGCAGCGTAGACCAGCGAGGCACAGATACGCAGTATTTT. It yields the protein CASSVDQRGTDTQYF.

The gene calls are TRBV12-3 or TRBV12-4 and TRBJ1-1, with D unresolved. This CDR3 is built from 11 residues. Trimming cost V 10 bases and J 1 base, with 7 bases left between them. This CDR3 is CAIFRNTEAFF. The CDR3, as DNA: TGTGCCATCTTTAGGAACACTGAAGCTTTCTTT.

The chain carries TRBV4-1 and TRBJ2-7, with D possibly being TRBD1 (6 bases). There are 13 residues in the CDR3. Germline CDR1 and CDR2: MGHRA and YSYEKL. V lost 3 bases to trimming and J lost 7 bases, with 13 bases between them. CDR3 amino acids: CASSQVTGWEQYF. CDR3 DNA: TGCGCCAGCAGCCAGGTTACAGGGTGGGAGCAGTACTTC.

This chain links TRBV18 with TRBJ1-1, with D perhaps TRBD1 (6 bases). Per the germline V gene, CDR1 is KGHSH and CDR2 is LQKENI. CDR3 length: 15 amino acids. V shed 3 bases and J shed 0 bases, with 11 bases lying between them. CDR3 nucleotides: TGTGCCAGCTCACCCCAACAGGGCGTGAACACTGAAGCTTTCTTT. This sequence encodes CASSPQQGVNTEAFF.

The V gene is TRBV11-1, the J gene TRBJ2-1; possible D gene TRBD2, 7 bases. V lost 5 bases to trimming and J lost 9 bases, with 14 bases between them. The germline gives CDR1 SGHAT, CDR2 FQDESV (reference sequence). CDR3 length: 13 residues. This chain's CDR3 is CASSPRGASEQFF. The CDR3 DNA follows: TGTGCCAGCAGCCCCCGGGGGGCCAGTGAGCAGTTCTTC.

This chain links TRBV14 with TRBJ2-7; 8 bases map to TRBD2. After removal of 4 bases from V and 2 bases from J, the junction contained 16 bases not matched to a gene. The germline V gene has CDR1 SGHDN and CDR2 FVKESK. CDR3 length equals 18 residues. The CDR3 spells CASSPTGGGPTSTYEQYF. In DNA form, the CDR3 reads TGTGCCAGCAGCCCCACCGGGGGGGGGCCTACTAGCACCTACGAGCAGTACTTC.

The J gene is TRBJ2-3, the V gene TRBV10-1; D gene ambiguous. V was pared by 3 bases and J by 2 bases, with 3 bases between. This CDR3 contains 12 residues. The germline CDR1 and CDR2 sequences are WNHNN and SYGVQD (reference sequence). The CDR3 DNA sequence: TGCGCCAGCAGTGACAACACAGATACGCAGTATTTT. Its protein is CASSDNTDTQYF.

The chain joins TRBV28 to TRBJ1-3; a possible D gene is TRBD1 (6 bases). The ends were cut back, 5 bases at V and 2 bases at J, with 13 bases in the middle. Looked up from germline, CDR1 is MDHEN and CDR2 is SYDVKM. The CDR3 consists of 15 residues. The CDR3 loop is CASSNIGTPGNTIYF. The CDR3 nucleotides read TGTGCCAGCAGTAATATCGGGACACCTGGAAACACCATATATTTT.

This chain uses TRBV29-1 with TRBJ2-5, with a weak D call TRBD2 (6 bases). This CDR3 region has 15 residues. Germline CDR1 SQVTM, CDR2 ANQGSEA. Trimming removed 1 base at V and 7 bases at J, with 19 bases between. The CDR3 region is CSVEGRDSSIGTQYF. The CDR3 nucleotides are TGCAGCGTTGAAGGAAGGGACTCCTCTATTGGGACCCAGTACTTC.

The rearrangement links TRBV7-9 to TRBJ2-7; D not resolved. The ends were cut back, 1 base at V and 5 bases at J, with 6 bases in the middle. In germline, CDR1 is SEHNR, CDR2 FQNEAQ (reference sequence). The CDR3 runs 12 residues. In nucleotides, the CDR3 is TGTGCCAGCAGCTTAGGCGCTCACGAGCAGTACTTC. As protein: CASSLGAHEQYF.

The chain is built from TRBV28 and TRBJ2-2; TRBD2 matches at 9 bases. V shed 8 bases, J shed 5 bases, and the junction held 18 bases outside the gene matches. CDR1 is MDHEN, CDR2 SYDVKM, per germline. The CDR3 consists of 18 residues. CDR3 bases: TGTGCCAGCTCCAGTCTGGACACCGGGACTAGCAGGACCGGGGAGCTGTTTTTT. It is translated as CASSSLDTGTSRTGELFF.

As regards this clone: An end of the junction differs from the germline gene, which may be a read error. The V call is TRBV6-5, the J call TRBJ2-7; 7 nucleotides agree with TRBD1. Germline V lookup: CDR1 MNHEY, CDR2 SVGAGI. The CDR3 has 15 amino acids. The CDR3 loop reads CASSYSRTGAYEQCF. The CDR3 DNA follows: TGTGCCAGCAGTTACTCGAGGACAGGAGCCTACGAGCAGTGCTTC.

J is TRBJ2-5 and V is TRBV6-5; tentative D call: TRBD2 (5 bases). V was cut by 2 bases and J by 5 bases, with 6 bases left in between. Germline assignment: CDR1 MNHEY and CDR2 SVGAGI. CDR3 length: 12 residues. As DNA, the CDR3 is TGTGCCAGCAGTTACCGAGGGGAGACCCAGTACTTC. Its translation: CASSYRGETQYF.